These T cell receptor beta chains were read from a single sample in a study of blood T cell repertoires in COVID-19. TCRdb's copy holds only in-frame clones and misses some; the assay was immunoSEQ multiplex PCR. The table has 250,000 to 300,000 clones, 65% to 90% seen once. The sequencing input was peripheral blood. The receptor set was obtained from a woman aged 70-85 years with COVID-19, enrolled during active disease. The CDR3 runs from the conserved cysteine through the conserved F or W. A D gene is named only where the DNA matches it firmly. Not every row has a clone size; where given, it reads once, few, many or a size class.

cdr3_nt: TGTGCCAGCAGTGATCTACGTCTTGGGCTAGCTAGCACAGATACGCAGTATTTT
cdr3_aa: CASSDLRLGLASTDTQYF
d_call: .
clone_size: .
v_call: TRBV25-1
j_call: TRBJ2-3

cdr3_nt: TGTGCCAGCAGCGTCTCCATTTCTAGCGGGGACTACAATGAGCAGTTCTTC
cdr3_aa: CASSVSISSGDYNEQFF
d_call: TRBD2
clone_size: .
v_call: TRBV9
j_call: TRBJ2-1

cdr3_nt: TGTGCCAGCAGTTCCCAGGGGGCAATCGGGGAGCTGTTTTTT
cdr3_aa: CASSSQGAIGELFF
d_call: TRBD1
clone_size: .
v_call: TRBV6-5
j_call: TRBJ2-2

cdr3_nt: TGTGCCAGCAGCGAGGACAGCCTGGGGCCCCAGCATTTT
cdr3_aa: CASSEDSLGPQHF
d_call: .
clone_size: .
v_call: TRBV5-4
j_call: TRBJ1-5

cdr3_nt: TGTGCCACCACCCCCGGGCGGGGGGGCACAGATACGCAGTATTTT
cdr3_aa: CATTPGRGGTDTQYF
d_call: TRBD2
clone_size: once
v_call: TRBV24-1
j_call: TRBJ2-3

cdr3_nt: TGTGCCAGCAGTCCACTGATAGACAGCCGCTTAGCTAACTATGGCTACACCTTC
cdr3_aa: CASSPLIDSRLANYGYTF
d_call: .
clone_size: .
v_call: TRBV27
j_call: TRBJ1-2

cdr3_nt: TGTGCCAGCAGCGCCATACCCCGGAGCTCCTACAATGAGCAGTTCTTC
cdr3_aa: CASSAIPRSSYNEQFF
d_call: .
clone_size: .
v_call: TRBV6-6
j_call: TRBJ2-1

cdr3_nt: TGCGCCAGCAGCTCAGGGACAGGGGACGGCTACACCTTC
cdr3_aa: CASSSGTGDGYTF
d_call: TRBD1
clone_size: .
v_call: TRBV5-1
j_call: TRBJ1-2

cdr3_nt: TGTGCCAGCAGCGTGGGACAGGGGGCAACAGATACGCAGTATTTT
cdr3_aa: CASSVGQGATDTQYF
d_call: TRBD1
clone_size: .
v_call: TRBV9
j_call: TRBJ2-3

cdr3_nt: TGTGCCAGCAGTGAAAGGCGTGGGCTGGAGACCCAGTACTTC
cdr3_aa: CASSERRGLETQYF
d_call: .
clone_size: .
v_call: TRBV6-1
j_call: TRBJ2-5

cdr3_nt: TGTGCCACCAGTGCCCTTGCAGAGACAGGGGGCTATGGCTACACCTTC
cdr3_aa: CATSALAETGGYGYTF
d_call: TRBD1
clone_size: .
v_call: TRBV24-1
j_call: TRBJ1-2

cdr3_nt: TGTGCCAGCAGCCGCCCGGGACTAGCCGACAATGAGCAGTTCTTC
cdr3_aa: CASSRPGLADNEQFF
d_call: TRBD2
clone_size: .
v_call: TRBV3-1/TRBV3-2
j_call: TRBJ2-1

cdr3_nt: TGTGCCAGCAGCTTAGCGATAGCGGGGGGGCGAGGGACCCAGTACTTC
cdr3_aa: CASSLAIAGGRGTQYF
d_call: TRBD2
clone_size: .
v_call: TRBV7-8
j_call: TRBJ2-5

cdr3_nt: TGTGCCAGCAGCGAGGGGGGGAATAAGGATAATTCACCCCTCCACTTT
cdr3_aa: CASSEGGNKDNSPLHF
d_call: .
clone_size: .
v_call: TRBV9
j_call: TRBJ1-6

cdr3_nt: .
cdr3_aa: CASTSDRNTEAFF
d_call: .
clone_size: .
v_call: TRBV19
j_call: TRBJ1-1

cdr3_nt: TGTGCCACCTGCCAGACAGGGGGCCGGACCCAGTACTTC
cdr3_aa: CATCQTGGRTQYF
d_call: TRBD1
clone_size: .
v_call: TRBV24-1
j_call: TRBJ2-5

cdr3_nt: TGTGCCGCCCGAACGGGGGATGAAAAACTGTTTTTT
cdr3_aa: CAARTGDEKLFF
d_call: .
clone_size: .
v_call: TRBV10-3
j_call: TRBJ1-4

cdr3_nt: TGTGCCAGTAGCGAGCAATCGGACAGGGGGAGTGGCTACACCTTC
cdr3_aa: CASSEQSDRGSGYTF
d_call: TRBD1
clone_size: once
v_call: TRBV19
j_call: TRBJ1-2

cdr3_nt: TGTGCCAGCAGCGACAGGACCTACGAGCAGTACTTC
cdr3_aa: CASSDRTYEQYF
d_call: .
clone_size: .
v_call: TRBV12-3/TRBV12-4
j_call: TRBJ2-7

cdr3_nt: TGTGCCACCATGCCGGGGGGACGAGGTGATCAGCCCCAGCATTTT
cdr3_aa: CATMPGGRGDQPQHF
d_call: .
clone_size: .
v_call: TRBV24-1
j_call: TRBJ1-5

cdr3_nt: TGTGCCATCAGTGGTACGGCAGACTTTTATGGCTACACCTTC
cdr3_aa: CAISGTADFYGYTF
d_call: .
clone_size: .
v_call: TRBV10-3
j_call: TRBJ1-2

cdr3_nt: TGTGCCAGCAGCCCCAGGACTAGCGGGCAAAGAACAGATACGCAGTATTTT
cdr3_aa: CASSPRTSGQRTDTQYF
d_call: TRBD2
clone_size: .
v_call: TRBV9
j_call: TRBJ2-3

cdr3_nt: TGTGCCACTGGGGCGGGGGGTTACTACAATGAGCAGTTCTTC
cdr3_aa: CATGAGGYYNEQFF
d_call: TRBD2
clone_size: .
v_call: TRBV7-2
j_call: TRBJ2-1

cdr3_nt: TGTGCCAGCAGCGTAGAAATAGAGCGCACCATATATTTT
cdr3_aa: CASSVEIERTIYF
d_call: .
clone_size: .
v_call: TRBV9
j_call: TRBJ1-3

cdr3_nt: TGTGCCAGCAGCCCACTCAGGACAGGAGAACGCTATGGCTACACCTTC
cdr3_aa: CASSPLRTGERYGYTF
d_call: TRBD1
clone_size: .
v_call: TRBV11-2
j_call: TRBJ1-2

cdr3_nt: TGTGCCAGCAGCAACCCCGTCGCAGGGGGCGAATACGGGGCCAACGTCCTGACTTTC
cdr3_aa: CASSNPVAGGEYGANVLTF
d_call: .
clone_size: .
v_call: TRBV21-1
j_call: TRBJ2-6

cdr3_nt: TGTGCCAGCAGCCTCATGGGGACATCGGAGACCCAGTACTTC
cdr3_aa: CASSLMGTSETQYF
d_call: .
clone_size: .
v_call: TRBV9
j_call: TRBJ2-5

cdr3_nt: TGTGCCAGCAGCCCCGACAGGGGGAGTTACGAGCAGTACTTC
cdr3_aa: CASSPDRGSYEQYF
d_call: TRBD1
clone_size: .
v_call: TRBV6-2/TRBV6-3
j_call: TRBJ2-7

cdr3_nt: TGTGCCACCAGCAGAGATCGAGGATTCTCTGGAAACACCATATATTTT
cdr3_aa: CATSRDRGFSGNTIYF
d_call: .
clone_size: once
v_call: TRBV15
j_call: TRBJ1-3

cdr3_nt: TGTGCCAGCAGTCCGACATCGAACACCGGGGAGCTGTTTTTT
cdr3_aa: CASSPTSNTGELFF
d_call: .
clone_size: .
v_call: TRBV7-8
j_call: TRBJ2-2

cdr3_nt: TGTGCCACCAGTGATCTTGCCAGGGGGAACACCGGGGAGCTGTTTTTT
cdr3_aa: CATSDLARGNTGELFF
d_call: .
clone_size: .
v_call: TRBV24-1
j_call: TRBJ2-2

cdr3_nt: TGTGCCAGCAGCCCTTCCTACAATGAGCAGTTCTTC
cdr3_aa: CASSPSYNEQFF
d_call: .
clone_size: .
v_call: TRBV5-6
j_call: TRBJ2-1

cdr3_nt: TGTGCCAGCTCACCGCGGACAGCCCAAGAGACCCAGTACTTC
cdr3_aa: CASSPRTAQETQYF
d_call: .
clone_size: .
v_call: TRBV18
j_call: TRBJ2-5

cdr3_nt: TGTGCCAGCAGCGACAACAGGGGCTGGAGTGGCTACACCTTC
cdr3_aa: CASSDNRGWSGYTF
d_call: TRBD1
clone_size: .
v_call: TRBV9
j_call: TRBJ1-2

cdr3_nt: TGTGCCAGCAGGGGACTGAACTATGGCTACACCTTC
cdr3_aa: CASRGLNYGYTF
d_call: .
clone_size: .
v_call: TRBV9
j_call: TRBJ1-2

cdr3_nt: TGTGCCAGCAGCTCCACGATCCAGACTAGCGGGAGTTTCACAGATACGCAGTATTTT
cdr3_aa: CASSSTIQTSGSFTDTQYF
d_call: TRBD2
clone_size: .
v_call: TRBV13
j_call: TRBJ2-3

cdr3_nt: TGTGCCAGCAGTTCCCCACAGGGCTACGAGCAGTACTTC
cdr3_aa: CASSSPQGYEQYF
d_call: .
clone_size: .
v_call: TRBV28
j_call: TRBJ2-7

cdr3_nt: TGCGCCAGCAGCCAAGATTCTGTCGCGCTAGCGGGGGGGCCTCAGGAGACCCAGTACTTC
cdr3_aa: CASSQDSVALAGGPQETQYF
d_call: TRBD2
clone_size: .
v_call: TRBV4-1
j_call: TRBJ2-5

cdr3_nt: TGTGCCAGCAGCTTGGACGGGACAGTTGGGGAAAAACTGTTTTTT
cdr3_aa: CASSLDGTVGEKLFF
d_call: TRBD1
clone_size: .
v_call: TRBV5-8
j_call: TRBJ1-4

cdr3_nt: TGTGCCAGCAGCCCCATCGGGAGTAATGAAAAACTGTTTTTT
cdr3_aa: CASSPIGSNEKLFF
d_call: .
clone_size: .
v_call: TRBV14
j_call: TRBJ1-4

cdr3_nt: TGTGCCAGCATCCAACAGGCGAACACTGAAGCTTTCTTT
cdr3_aa: CASIQQANTEAFF
d_call: .
clone_size: .
v_call: TRBV12-3/TRBV12-4
j_call: TRBJ1-1

cdr3_nt: TGTGCCAGCAGTGAAATATCGGGGAATGAAGGCTACACCTTC
cdr3_aa: CASSEISGNEGYTF
d_call: .
clone_size: .
v_call: TRBV25-1
j_call: TRBJ1-2

cdr3_nt: TGTGCCAGCAGATTCTCGGGGGAATCCTACAATGAGCAGTTCTTC
cdr3_aa: CASRFSGESYNEQFF
d_call: .
clone_size: .
v_call: TRBV3-1/TRBV3-2
j_call: TRBJ2-1

cdr3_nt: TGTGCCAGCTCACGATCCCAGGGGGGATCTGGCTACACCTTC
cdr3_aa: CASSRSQGGSGYTF
d_call: TRBD1
clone_size: .
v_call: TRBV18
j_call: TRBJ1-2

cdr3_nt: TGTGCCAGCAGCGCCGGGACTAGCGGGGGGCCACATGAGCAGTTCTTC
cdr3_aa: CASSAGTSGGPHEQFF
d_call: TRBD2
clone_size: .
v_call: TRBV5-4
j_call: TRBJ2-1

cdr3_nt: TGTGCCAGCAGCTTGAGGCGGGGAGATACGCAGTATTTT
cdr3_aa: CASSLRRGDTQYF
d_call: .
clone_size: .
v_call: TRBV5-8
j_call: TRBJ2-3

cdr3_nt: TGTGCCAGCAGCTCCTCGGGGACAGGGCCTAGCAATCAGCCCCAGCATTTT
cdr3_aa: CASSSSGTGPSNQPQHF
d_call: TRBD1
clone_size: .
v_call: TRBV5-4
j_call: TRBJ1-5

cdr3_nt: TGTGCCACCAGGGTACATCCTGGCACAGATACGCAGTATTTT
cdr3_aa: CATRVHPGTDTQYF
d_call: .
clone_size: .
v_call: TRBV2
j_call: TRBJ2-3

cdr3_nt: TGCGCCAGCAGCCAAGGACTAGCAAATACGCAGTATTTT
cdr3_aa: CASSQGLANTQYF
d_call: TRBD2
clone_size: few
v_call: TRBV4-1
j_call: TRBJ2-3

cdr3_nt: TGTGCCAGCAGTTTGGTCGGGGGGCTCTACGAGCAGTACTTC
cdr3_aa: CASSLVGGLYEQYF
d_call: .
clone_size: .
v_call: TRBV6-5
j_call: TRBJ2-7

cdr3_nt: TGTGCCTTTACAGGGCCAGCGAACACCGGGGAGCTGTTTTTT
cdr3_aa: CAFTGPANTGELFF
d_call: .
clone_size: .
v_call: TRBV30
j_call: TRBJ2-2

cdr3_nt: TGTGCCAGCAGTCCCACAGGGTTCCGATTGGAAGCTGAAGCTTTCTTT
cdr3_aa: CASSPTGFRLEAEAFF
d_call: .
clone_size: .
v_call: TRBV28
j_call: TRBJ1-1

cdr3_nt: TGCGCCAGCATGAGTAGCGGGGGGCCCTCAGGCATTCAGTACTTC
cdr3_aa: CASMSSGGPSGIQYF
d_call: TRBD2
clone_size: .
v_call: TRBV10-2
j_call: TRBJ2-4

cdr3_nt: TGTGCCAGTAGTACCCGACAGGGGCTTGGGGCTTTCTTT
cdr3_aa: CASSTRQGLGAFF
d_call: TRBD1
clone_size: .
v_call: TRBV19
j_call: TRBJ1-1

cdr3_nt: TGTGCCACCAGTGATTTGGCAGGGGGGTGGGAGACCCAGTACTTC
cdr3_aa: CATSDLAGGWETQYF
d_call: .
clone_size: .
v_call: TRBV24-1
j_call: TRBJ2-5

cdr3_nt: TGCGCCAGCAGCTCCGTCGGGACAGAACATTACTCTGGAAACACCATATATTTT
cdr3_aa: CASSSVGTEHYSGNTIYF
d_call: TRBD1
clone_size: .
v_call: TRBV5-1
j_call: TRBJ1-3

cdr3_nt: TGTGCCAGCTCACCACCCGGGCGGGACTACAATGAGCAGTTCTTC
cdr3_aa: CASSPPGRDYNEQFF
d_call: .
clone_size: .
v_call: TRBV18
j_call: TRBJ2-1

cdr3_nt: TGTGCCAGCAGAATAATTGGACAGGGAAGTACGGATACGCAGTATTTT
cdr3_aa: CASRIIGQGSTDTQYF
d_call: TRBD1
clone_size: .
v_call: TRBV7-9
j_call: TRBJ2-3

cdr3_nt: TGTGCCAGTAACCCAAGCCATCCGGGAAACACCATATATTTT
cdr3_aa: CASNPSHPGNTIYF
d_call: .
clone_size: .
v_call: TRBV19
j_call: TRBJ1-3